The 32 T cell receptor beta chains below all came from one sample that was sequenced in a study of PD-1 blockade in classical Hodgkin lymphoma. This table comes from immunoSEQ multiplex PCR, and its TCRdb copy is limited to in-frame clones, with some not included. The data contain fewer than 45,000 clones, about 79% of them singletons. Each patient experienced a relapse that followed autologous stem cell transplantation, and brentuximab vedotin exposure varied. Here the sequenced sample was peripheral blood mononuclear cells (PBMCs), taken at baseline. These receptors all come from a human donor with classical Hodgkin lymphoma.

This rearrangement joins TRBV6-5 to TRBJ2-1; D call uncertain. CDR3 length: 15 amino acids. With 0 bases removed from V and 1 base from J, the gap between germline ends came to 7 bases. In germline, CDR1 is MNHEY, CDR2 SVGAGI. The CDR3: CASSYSGGSYNEQFF. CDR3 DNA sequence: TGTGCCAGCAGTTACTCAGGCGGATCCTACAATGAGCAGTTCTTC.

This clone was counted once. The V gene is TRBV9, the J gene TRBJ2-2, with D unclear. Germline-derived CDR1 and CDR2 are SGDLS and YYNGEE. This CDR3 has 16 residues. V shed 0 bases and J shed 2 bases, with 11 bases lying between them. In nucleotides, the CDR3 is TGTGCCAGCAGCGTAGAGGCCCCCGGTAACACCGGGGAGCTGTTTTTT. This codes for CASSVEAPGNTGELFF.

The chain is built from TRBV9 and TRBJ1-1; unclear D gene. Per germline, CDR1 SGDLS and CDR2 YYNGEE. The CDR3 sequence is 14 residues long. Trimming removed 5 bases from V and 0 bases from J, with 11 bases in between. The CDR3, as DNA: TGTGCCAGCAGTAAAACGGCTATGAACACTGAAGCTTTCTTT. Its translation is CASSKTAMNTEAFF. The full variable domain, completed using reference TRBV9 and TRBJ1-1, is DSGVTQTPKHLITATGQRVTLRCSPRSGDLSVYWYQQSLDQGLQFLIQYYNGEERAKGNILERFSAQQFPDLHSELNLSSLELGDSALYFCASSKTAMNTEAFFGQGTRLTVV.

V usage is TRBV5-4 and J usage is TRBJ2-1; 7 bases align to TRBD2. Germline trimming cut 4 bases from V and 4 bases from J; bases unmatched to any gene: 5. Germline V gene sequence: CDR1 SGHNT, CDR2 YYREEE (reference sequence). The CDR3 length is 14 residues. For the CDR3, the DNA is TGTGCCAGCAGCGCGGGACTACCTTACAATGAGCAGTTCTTC. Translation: CASSAGLPYNEQFF.

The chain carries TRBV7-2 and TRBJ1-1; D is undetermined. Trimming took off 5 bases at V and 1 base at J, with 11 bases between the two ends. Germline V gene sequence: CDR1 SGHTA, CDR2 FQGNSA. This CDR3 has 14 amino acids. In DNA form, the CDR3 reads TGTGCCAGCAGCATACAAGCGGGGAACACTGAAGCTTTCTTT. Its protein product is CASSIQAGNTEAFF.

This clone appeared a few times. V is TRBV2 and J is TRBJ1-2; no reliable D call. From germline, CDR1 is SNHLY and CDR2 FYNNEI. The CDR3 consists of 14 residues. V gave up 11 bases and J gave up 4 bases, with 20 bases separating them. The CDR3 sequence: CARHLRAGTYGYTF. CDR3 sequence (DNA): TGTGCCCGCCACTTAAGGGCAGGCACCTATGGCTACACCTTC.

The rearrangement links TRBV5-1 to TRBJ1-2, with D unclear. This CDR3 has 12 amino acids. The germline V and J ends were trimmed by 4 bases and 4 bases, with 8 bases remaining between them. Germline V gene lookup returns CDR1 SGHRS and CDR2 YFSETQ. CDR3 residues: CASSPDTYGYTF. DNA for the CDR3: TGCGCCAGCAGCCCAGACACCTATGGCTACACCTTC.

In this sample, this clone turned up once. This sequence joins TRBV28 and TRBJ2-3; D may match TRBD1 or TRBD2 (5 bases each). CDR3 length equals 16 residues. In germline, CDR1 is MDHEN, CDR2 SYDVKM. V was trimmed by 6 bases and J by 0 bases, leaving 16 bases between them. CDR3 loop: CASSRTGRTSTDTQYF. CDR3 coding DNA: TGTGCCAGCAGCCGAACAGGACGGACTAGCACAGATACGCAGTATTTT.

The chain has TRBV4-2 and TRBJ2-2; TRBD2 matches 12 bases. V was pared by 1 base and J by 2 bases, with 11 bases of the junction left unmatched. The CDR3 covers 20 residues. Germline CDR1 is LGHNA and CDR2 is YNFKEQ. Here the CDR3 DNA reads TGTGCCAGCAGCCAAGCGGGACTTTGGGGACTAGCGGGCAACACCGGGGAGCTGTTTTTT. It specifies CASSQAGLWGLAGNTGELFF.

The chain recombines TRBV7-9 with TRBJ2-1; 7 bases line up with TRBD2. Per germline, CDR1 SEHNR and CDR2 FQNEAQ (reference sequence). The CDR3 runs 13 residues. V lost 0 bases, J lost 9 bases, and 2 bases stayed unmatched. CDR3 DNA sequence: TGTGCCAGCAGCTTAGCGGGAGGGGTTGAGCAGTTCTTC. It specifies CASSLAGGVEQFF.

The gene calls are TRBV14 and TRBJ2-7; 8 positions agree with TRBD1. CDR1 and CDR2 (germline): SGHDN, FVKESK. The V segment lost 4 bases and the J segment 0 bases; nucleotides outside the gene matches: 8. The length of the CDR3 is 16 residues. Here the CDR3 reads CASSRLQGDRSYEQYF. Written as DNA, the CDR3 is TGTGCCAGCAGCCGATTACAGGGGGACCGCTCCTACGAGCAGTACTTC.

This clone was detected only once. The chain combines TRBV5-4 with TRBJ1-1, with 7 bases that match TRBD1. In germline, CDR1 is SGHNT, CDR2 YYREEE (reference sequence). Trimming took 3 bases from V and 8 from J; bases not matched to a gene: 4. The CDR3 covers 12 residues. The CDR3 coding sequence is TGTGCCAGCAGCTCCTGGGACAGCGAAGCTTTCTTT. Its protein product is CASSSWDSEAFF.

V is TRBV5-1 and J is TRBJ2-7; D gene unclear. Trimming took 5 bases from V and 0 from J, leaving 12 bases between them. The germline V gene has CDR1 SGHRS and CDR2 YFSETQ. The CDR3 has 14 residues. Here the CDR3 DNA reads TGCGCCAGCAGAACGCAGGAGAGCTCCTACGAGCAGTACTTC. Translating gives CASRTQESSYEQYF.

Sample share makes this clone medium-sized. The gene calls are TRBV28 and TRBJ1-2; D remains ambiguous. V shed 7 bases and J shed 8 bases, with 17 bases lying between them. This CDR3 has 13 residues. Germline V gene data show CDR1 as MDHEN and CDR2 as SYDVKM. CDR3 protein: CASTPGGFGGYTF. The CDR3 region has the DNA TGTGCCAGCACCCCAGGAGGGTTCGGCGGCTACACCTTC.

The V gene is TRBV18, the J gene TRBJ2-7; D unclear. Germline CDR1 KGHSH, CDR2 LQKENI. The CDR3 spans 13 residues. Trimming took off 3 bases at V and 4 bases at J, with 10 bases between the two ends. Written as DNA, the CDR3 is TGTGCCAGCTCACCTCCGGGTCTTTACGAGCAGTACTTC. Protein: CASSPPGLYEQYF.

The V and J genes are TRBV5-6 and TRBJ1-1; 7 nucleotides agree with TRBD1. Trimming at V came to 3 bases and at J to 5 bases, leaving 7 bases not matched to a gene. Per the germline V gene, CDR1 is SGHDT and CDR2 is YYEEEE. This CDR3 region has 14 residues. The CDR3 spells CASSYRGWGTEAFF. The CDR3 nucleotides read TGTGCCAGCAGCTACAGGGGCTGGGGGACTGAAGCTTTCTTT.

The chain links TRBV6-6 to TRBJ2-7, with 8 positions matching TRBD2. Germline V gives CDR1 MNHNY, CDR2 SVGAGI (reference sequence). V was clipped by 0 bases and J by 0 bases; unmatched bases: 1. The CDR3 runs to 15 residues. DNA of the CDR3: TGTGCCAGCAGTTACTCTGCGGGGGGCTCCTACGAGCAGTACTTC. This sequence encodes CASSYSAGGSYEQYF.

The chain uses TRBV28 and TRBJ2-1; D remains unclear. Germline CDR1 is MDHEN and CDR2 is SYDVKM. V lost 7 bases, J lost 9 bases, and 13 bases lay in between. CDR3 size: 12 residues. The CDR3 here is CASTKSGFEQFF. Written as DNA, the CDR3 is TGTGCCAGCACCAAGTCTGGATTTGAGCAGTTCTTC. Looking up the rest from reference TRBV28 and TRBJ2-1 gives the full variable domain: DVKVTQSSRYLVKRTGEKVFLECVQDMDHENMFWYRQDPGLGLRLIYFSYDVKMKEKGDIPEGYSVSREKKERFSLILESASTNQTSMYLCASTKSGFEQFFGPGTRLTVL.

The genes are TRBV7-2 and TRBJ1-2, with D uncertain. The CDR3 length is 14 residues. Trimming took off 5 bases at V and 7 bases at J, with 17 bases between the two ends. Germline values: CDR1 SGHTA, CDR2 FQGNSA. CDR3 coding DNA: TGTGCCAGCAGCCCAGATGGGTCGGTTGGTGGCTACACCTTC. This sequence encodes CASSPDGSVGGYTF.

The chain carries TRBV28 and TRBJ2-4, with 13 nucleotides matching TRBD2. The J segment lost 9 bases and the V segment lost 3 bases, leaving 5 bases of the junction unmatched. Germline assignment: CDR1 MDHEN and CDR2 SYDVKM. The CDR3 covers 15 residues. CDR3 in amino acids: CASSFPGLAGVIQYF. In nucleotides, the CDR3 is TGTGCCAGCAGTTTTCCCGGACTAGCGGGAGTCATTCAGTACTTC.

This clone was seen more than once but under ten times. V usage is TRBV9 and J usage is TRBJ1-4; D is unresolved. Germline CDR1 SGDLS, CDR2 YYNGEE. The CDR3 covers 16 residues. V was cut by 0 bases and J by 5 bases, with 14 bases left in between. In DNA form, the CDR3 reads TGTGCCAGCAGCGTAGAGCCCCAAGGAGGGAATGAAAAACTGTTTTTT. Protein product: CASSVEPQGGNEKLFF.

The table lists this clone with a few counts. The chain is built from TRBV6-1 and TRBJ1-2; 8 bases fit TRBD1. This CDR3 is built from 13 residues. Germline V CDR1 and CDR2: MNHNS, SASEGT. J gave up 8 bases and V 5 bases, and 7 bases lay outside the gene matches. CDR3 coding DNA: TGTGCCAGCAGTACGACAGGGGCTCAGGGCTACACCTTC. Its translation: CASSTTGAQGYTF.

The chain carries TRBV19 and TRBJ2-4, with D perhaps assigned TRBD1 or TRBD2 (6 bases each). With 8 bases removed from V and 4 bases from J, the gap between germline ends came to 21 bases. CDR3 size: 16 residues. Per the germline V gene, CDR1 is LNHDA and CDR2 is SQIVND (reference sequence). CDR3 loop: CASVMSGAGSKNIQYF. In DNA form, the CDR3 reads TGTGCCAGTGTTATGTCGGGGGCGGGGAGTAAAAACATTCAGTACTTC.

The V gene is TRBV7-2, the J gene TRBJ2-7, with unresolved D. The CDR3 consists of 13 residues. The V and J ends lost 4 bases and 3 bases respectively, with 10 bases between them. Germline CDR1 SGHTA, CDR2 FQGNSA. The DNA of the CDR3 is TGTGCCAGCAGCTCGAGGACCCTCTACGAGCAGTACTTC. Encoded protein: CASSSRTLYEQYF.

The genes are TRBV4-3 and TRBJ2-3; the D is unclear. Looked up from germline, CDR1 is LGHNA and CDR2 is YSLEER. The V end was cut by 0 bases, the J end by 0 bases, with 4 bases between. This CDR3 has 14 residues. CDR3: CASSQDASTDTQYF. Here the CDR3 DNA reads TGCGCCAGCAGCCAAGATGCGAGCACAGATACGCAGTATTTT.

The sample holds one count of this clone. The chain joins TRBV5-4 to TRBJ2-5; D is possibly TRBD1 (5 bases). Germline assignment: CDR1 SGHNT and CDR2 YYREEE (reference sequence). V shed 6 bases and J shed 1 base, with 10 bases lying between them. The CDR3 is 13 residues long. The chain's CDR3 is CASTSGFQETQYF. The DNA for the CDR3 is TGTGCCAGCACGTCAGGGTTCCAAGAGACCCAGTACTTC. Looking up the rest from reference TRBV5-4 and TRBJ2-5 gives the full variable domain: ETGVTQSPTHLIKTRGQQVTLRCSSQSGHNTVSWYQQALGQGPQFIFQYYREEENGRGNFPPRFSGLQFPNYSSELNVNALELDDSALYLCASTSGFQETQYFGPGTRLLVL.

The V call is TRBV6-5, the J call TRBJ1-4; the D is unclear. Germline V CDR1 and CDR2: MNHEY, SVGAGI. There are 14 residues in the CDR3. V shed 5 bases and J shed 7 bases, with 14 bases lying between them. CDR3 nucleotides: TGTGCCAGCAGTCCCGGACGGCTGCTTGAAAAACTGTTTTTT. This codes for CASSPGRLLEKLFF.

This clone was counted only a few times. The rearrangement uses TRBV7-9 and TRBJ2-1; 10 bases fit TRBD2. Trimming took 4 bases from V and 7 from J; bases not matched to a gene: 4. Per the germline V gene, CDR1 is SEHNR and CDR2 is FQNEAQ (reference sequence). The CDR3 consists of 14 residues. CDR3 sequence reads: CASSSSGRANEQFF. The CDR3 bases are TGTGCCAGCAGCTCCAGCGGGAGGGCGAATGAGCAGTTCTTC.

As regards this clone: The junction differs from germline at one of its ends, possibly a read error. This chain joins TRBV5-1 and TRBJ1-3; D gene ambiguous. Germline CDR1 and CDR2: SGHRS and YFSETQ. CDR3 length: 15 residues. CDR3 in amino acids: CASRLDARSGNTIYF. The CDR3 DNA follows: TGCGCCAGCAGATTGGACGCCCGCTCTGGAAACACCATATATTTT.

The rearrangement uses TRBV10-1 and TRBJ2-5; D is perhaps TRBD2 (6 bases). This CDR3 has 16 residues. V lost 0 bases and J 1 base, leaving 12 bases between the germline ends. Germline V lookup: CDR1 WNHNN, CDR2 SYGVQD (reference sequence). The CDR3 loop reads CASSESTGTVQETQYF. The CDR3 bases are TGCGCCAGCAGTGAGTCGACGGGGACTGTCCAAGAGACCCAGTACTTC.

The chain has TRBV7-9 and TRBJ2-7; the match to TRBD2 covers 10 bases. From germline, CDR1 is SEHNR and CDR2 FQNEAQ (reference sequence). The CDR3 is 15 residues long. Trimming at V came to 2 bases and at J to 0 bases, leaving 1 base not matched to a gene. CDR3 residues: CASSLSGRASYEQYF. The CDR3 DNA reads TGTGCCAGCAGCTTAAGCGGGAGGGCCTCCTACGAGCAGTACTTC.

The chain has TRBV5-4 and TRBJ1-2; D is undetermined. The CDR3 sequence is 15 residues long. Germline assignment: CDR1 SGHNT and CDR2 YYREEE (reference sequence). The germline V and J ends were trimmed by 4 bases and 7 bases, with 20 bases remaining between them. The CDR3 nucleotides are TGTGCCAGCAGCCCAGGAGCTGGGGAGATCGGTGGCTACACCTTC. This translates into CASSPGAGEIGGYTF.